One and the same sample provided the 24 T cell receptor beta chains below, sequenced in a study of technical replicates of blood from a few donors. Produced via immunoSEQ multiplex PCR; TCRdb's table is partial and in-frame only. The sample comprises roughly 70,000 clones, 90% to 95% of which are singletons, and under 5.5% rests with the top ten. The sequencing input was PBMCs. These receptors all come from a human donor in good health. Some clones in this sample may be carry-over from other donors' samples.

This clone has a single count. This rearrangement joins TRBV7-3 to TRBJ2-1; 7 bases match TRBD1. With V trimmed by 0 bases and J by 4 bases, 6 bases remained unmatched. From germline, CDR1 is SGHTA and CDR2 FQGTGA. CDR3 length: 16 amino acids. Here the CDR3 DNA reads TGTGCCAGCAGCTTAACGCCGACAGGGATTTACAATGAGCAGTTCTTC. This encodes CASSLTPTGIYNEQFF.

CDR3 residues: CASSPINSDRGTRIDQYF. The CDR3 DNA reads TGTGCCAGCAGCCCGATCAATTCGGACAGGGGGACCAGGATTGACCAGTACTTC. This chain joins TRBV5-5 and TRBJ2-5, with 10 bases that match TRBD1. The ends lost 4 bases at V and 10 bases at J; junction bases unmatched: 22. The length of the CDR3 is 18 residues. Germline CDR1 is SGHKS and CDR2 is YYEKEE (reference sequence). Looking up the rest from reference TRBV5-5 and TRBJ2-5 gives the full variable domain: DAGVTQSPTHLIKTRGQQVTLRCSPISGHKSVSWYQQVLGQGPQFIFQYYEKEERGRGNFPDRFSARQFPNYSSELNVNALLLGDSALYLCASSPINSDRGTRIDQYFGPGTRLLVL.

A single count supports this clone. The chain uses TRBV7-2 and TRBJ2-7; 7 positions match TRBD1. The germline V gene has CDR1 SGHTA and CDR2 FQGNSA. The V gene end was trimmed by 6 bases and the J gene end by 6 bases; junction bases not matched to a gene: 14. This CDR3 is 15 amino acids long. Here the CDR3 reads CASSYQTGPAGEQYF. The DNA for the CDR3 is TGTGCCAGCAGTTACCAGACAGGGCCGGCGGGCGAGCAGTACTTC.

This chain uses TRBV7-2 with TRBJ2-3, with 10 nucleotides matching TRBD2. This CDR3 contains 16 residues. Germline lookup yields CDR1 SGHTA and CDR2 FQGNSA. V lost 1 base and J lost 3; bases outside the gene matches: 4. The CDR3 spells CASSLGAGGWTDTQYF. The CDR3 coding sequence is TGTGCCAGCAGCTTAGGAGCGGGGGGGTGGACAGATACGCAGTATTTT.

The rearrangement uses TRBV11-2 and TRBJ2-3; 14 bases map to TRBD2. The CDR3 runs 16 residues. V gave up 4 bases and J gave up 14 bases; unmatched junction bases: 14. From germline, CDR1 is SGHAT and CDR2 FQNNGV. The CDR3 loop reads CASSSLRGLAGVLGYF. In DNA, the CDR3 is TGTGCCAGCAGCTCCCTGAGGGGACTAGCGGGGGTCTTGGGGTATTTT.

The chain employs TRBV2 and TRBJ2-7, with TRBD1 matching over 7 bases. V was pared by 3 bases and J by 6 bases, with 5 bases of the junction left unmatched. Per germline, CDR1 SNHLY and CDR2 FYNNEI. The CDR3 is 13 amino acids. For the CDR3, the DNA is TGTGCCAGCAGTGATGGGACAGAGCCCGAGCAGTACTTC. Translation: CASSDGTEPEQYF. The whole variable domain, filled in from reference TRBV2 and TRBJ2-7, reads EPEVTQTPSHQVTQMGQEVILRCVPISNHLYFYWYRQILGQKVEFLVSFYNNEISEKSEIFDDQFSVERPDGSNFTLKIRSTKLEDSAMYFCASSDGTEPEQYFGPGTRLTVT.

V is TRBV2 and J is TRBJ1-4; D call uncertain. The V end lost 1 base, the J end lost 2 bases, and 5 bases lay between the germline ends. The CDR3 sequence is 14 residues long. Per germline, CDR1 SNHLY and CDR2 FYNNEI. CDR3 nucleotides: TGTGCCAGCAGTGAAGGGCGGACTAATGAAAAACTGTTTTTT. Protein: CASSEGRTNEKLFF.

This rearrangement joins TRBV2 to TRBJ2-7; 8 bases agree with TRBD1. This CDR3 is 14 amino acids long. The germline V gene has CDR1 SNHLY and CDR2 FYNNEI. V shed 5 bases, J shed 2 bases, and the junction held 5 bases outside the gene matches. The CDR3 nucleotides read TGTGCCAGCAGTATAACAGGGGGTACCTACGAGCAGTACTTC. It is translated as CASSITGGTYEQYF.

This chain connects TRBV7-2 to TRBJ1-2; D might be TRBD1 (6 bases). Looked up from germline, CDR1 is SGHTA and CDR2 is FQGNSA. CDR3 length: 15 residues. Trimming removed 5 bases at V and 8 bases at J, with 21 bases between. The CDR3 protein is CASSHDQGRGRGYTF. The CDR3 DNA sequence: TGTGCCAGCAGCCATGACCAGGGGAGGGGGAGGGGCTACACCTTC.

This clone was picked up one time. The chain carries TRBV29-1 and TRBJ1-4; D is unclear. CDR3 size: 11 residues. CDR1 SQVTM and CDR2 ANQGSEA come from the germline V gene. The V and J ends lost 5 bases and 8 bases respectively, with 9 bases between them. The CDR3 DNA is TGCAGCGTTCGGGCGGGAGAAAAACTGTTTTTT. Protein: CSVRAGEKLFF. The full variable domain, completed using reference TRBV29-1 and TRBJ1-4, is SAVISQKPSRDICQRGTSLTIQCQVDSQVTMMFWYRQQPGQSLTLIATANQGSEATYESGFVIDKFPISRPNLTFSTLTVSNMSPEDSSIYLCSVRAGEKLFFGSGTQLSVL.

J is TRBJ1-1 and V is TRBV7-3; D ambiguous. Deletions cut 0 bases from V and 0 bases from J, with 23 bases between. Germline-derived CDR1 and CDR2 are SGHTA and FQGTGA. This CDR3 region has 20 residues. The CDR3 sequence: CASSLTSSSRREGLNTEAFF. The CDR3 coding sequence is TGTGCCAGCAGCTTAACGTCTTCCAGCAGGCGGGAGGGCCTGAACACTGAAGCTTTCTTT. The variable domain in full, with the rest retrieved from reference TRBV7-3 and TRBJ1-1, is GAGVSQTPSNKVTEKGKYVELRCDPISGHTALYWYRQSLGQGPEFLIYFQGTGAADDSGLPNDRFFAVRPEGSVSTLKIQRTERGDSAVYLCASSLTSSSRREGLNTEAFFGQGTRLTVV.

The CDR3 region is CASRPDRGSNQPQHF. CDR3 in DNA: TGTGCCAGCAGACCCGACAGGGGCAGCAATCAGCCCCAGCATTTT. The V gene is TRBV2, the J gene TRBJ1-5; 8 bases map to TRBD1. V dropped 6 bases and J dropped 1; count of bases not matched to a gene: 5. CDR3 length equals 15 residues. In germline, CDR1 is SNHLY, CDR2 FYNNEI.

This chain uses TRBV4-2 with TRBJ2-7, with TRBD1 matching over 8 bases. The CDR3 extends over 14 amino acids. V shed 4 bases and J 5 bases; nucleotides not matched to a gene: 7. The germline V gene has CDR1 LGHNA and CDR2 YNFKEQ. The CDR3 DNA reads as TGTGCCAGCAGCCGCCCGGACAGGGTCCACGAGCAGTACTTC. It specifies CASSRPDRVHEQYF.

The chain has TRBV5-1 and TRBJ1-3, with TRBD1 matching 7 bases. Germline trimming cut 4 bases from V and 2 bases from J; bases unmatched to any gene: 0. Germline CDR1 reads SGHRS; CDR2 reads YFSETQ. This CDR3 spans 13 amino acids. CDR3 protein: CASSQGAGNTIYF. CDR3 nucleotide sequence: TGCGCCAGCAGCCAGGGGGCTGGAAACACCATATATTTT. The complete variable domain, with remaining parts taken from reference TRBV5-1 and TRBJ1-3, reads KAGVTQTPRYLIKTRGQQVTLSCSPISGHRSVSWYQQTPGQGLQFLFEYFSETQRNKGNFPGRFSGRQFSNSRSEMNVSTLELGDSALYLCASSQGAGNTIYFGEGSWLTVV.

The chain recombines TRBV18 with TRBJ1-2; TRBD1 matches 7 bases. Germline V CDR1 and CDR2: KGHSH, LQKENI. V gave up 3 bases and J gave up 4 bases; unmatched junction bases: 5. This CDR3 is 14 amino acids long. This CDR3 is CASSPQGGAYGYTF. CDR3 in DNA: TGTGCCAGCTCACCCCAGGGGGGTGCCTATGGCTACACCTTC.

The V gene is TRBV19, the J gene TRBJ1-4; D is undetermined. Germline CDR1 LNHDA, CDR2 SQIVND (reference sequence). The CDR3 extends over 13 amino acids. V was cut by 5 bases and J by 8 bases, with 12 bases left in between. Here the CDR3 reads CASSRTLREKLFF. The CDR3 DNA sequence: TGTGCCAGTAGTCGTACCTTACGGGAAAAACTGTTTTTT.

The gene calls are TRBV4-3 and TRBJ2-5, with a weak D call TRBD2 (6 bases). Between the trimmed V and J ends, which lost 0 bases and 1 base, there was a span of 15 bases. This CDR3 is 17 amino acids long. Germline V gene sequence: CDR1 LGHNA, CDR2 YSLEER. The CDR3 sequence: CASSQDTGGGGQETQYF. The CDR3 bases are TGCGCCAGCAGCCAAGATACCGGGGGAGGTGGCCAAGAGACCCAGTACTTC.

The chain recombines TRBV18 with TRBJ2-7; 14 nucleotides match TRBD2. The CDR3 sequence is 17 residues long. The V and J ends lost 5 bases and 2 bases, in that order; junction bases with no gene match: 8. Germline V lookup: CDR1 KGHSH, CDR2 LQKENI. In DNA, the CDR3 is TGTGCCAGCTCATCGACTAGCGGGGGGGCTTTTACCTACGAGCAGTACTTC. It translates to CASSSTSGGAFTYEQYF.

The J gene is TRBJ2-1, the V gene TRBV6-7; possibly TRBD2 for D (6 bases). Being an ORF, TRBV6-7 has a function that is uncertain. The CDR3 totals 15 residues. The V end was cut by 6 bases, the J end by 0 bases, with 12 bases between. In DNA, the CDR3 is TGTGCCAGCAGCCCCCCCGGGGGCTCCTACAATGAGCAGTTCTTC. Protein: CASSPPGGSYNEQFF.

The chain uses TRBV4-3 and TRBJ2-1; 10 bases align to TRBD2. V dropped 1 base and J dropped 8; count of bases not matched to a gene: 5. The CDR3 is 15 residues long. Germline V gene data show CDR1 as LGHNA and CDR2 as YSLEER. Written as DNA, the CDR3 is TGCGCCAGCAGCCAAGTAAGCGGGGGGGCCTATGAGCAGTTCTTC. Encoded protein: CASSQVSGGAYEQFF.

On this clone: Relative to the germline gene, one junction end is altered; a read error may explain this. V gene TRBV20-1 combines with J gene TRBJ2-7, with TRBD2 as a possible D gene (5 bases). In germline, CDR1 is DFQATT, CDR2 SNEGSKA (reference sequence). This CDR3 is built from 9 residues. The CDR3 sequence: CSASVPGLF. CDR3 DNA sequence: TGCAGTGCTAGCGTACCTGGACTGTTC.

The CDR3 here is CASSADRDYEQYF. CDR3 sequence (DNA): TGTGCCAGCAGCGCTGACAGGGATTACGAGCAGTACTTC. V and J are TRBV7-7 and TRBJ2-7, with 7 bases that match TRBD1. The CDR3 has 13 residues. CDR1 SSHAT and CDR2 FNYEAQ come from the germline V gene (reference sequence). J lost 4 bases, V lost 5 bases, and 5 bases had no gene match. The full variable domain, with the rest looked up from reference TRBV7-7 and TRBJ2-7, is GAGVSQSPRYKVTKRGQDVTLRCDPISSHATLYWYQQALGQGPEFLTYFNYEAQPDKSGLPSDRFSAERPEGSISTLTIQRTEQRDSAMYRCASSADRDYEQYFGPGTRLTVT.

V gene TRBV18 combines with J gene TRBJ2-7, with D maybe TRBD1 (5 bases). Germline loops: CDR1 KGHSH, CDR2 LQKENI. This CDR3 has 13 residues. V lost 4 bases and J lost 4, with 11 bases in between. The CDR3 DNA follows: TGTGCCAGCTCACGTAGGGGTGATTACGAGCAGTACTTC. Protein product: CASSRRGDYEQYF.

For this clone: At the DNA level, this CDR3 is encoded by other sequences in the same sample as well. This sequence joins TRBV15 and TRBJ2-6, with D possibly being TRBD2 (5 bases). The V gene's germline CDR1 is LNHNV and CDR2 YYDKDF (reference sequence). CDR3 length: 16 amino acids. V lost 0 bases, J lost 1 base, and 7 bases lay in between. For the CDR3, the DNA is TGTGCCACCAGCAGAGATCGCGGGTCTGGGGCCAACGTCCTGACTTTC. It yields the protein CATSRDRGSGANVLTF.